This T cell receptor beta chain is from a study of T cell responses to AZD1222 COVID-19 vaccine. Findings and limits, study-wide: Spike-specific TCRs gained breadth and depth after people received two AZD1222 doses. Regions left unmutated in variants are reportedly the target of nearly half of spike-specific TCRs. The donor group comprised mostly white British people and more females; the analysis possibly underestimated clonal diversity.

About this clone: What it recognizes is unknown.

The table came from immunoSEQ multiplex PCR; TCRdb's copy has only in-frame clones and leaves some out. The data show approximately 50,000 clones, more than 75% seen once. Per germline, CDR1 LGHDT and CDR2 YNNKEL (reference sequence). V was cut by 0 bases and J by 7 bases, with 10 bases left in between. This CDR3 is 13 amino acids long. The starting material was peripheral blood, obtained 28 days after the second AZD1222 dose. The source is an adult who received the AZD1222 COVID-19 vaccine. The chain uses TRBV3-1 (or the pseudogene TRBV3-2) and TRBJ2-7; TRBD1 might be the D (5 bases). The CDR3, as DNA: TGTGCCAGCAGCCAAGAAGGGGCCACGGAGCAGTACTTC. Translated: CASSQEGATEQYF.